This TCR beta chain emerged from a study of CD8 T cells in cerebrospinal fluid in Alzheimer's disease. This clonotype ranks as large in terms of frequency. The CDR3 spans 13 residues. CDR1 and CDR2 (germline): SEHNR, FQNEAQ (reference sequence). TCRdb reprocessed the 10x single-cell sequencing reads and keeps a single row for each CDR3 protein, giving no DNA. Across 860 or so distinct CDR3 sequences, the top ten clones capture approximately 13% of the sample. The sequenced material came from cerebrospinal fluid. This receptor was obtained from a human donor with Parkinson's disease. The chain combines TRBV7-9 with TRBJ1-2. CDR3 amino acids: CASSSSNNYGYTF. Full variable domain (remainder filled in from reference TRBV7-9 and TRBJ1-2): DTGVSQNPRHKITKRGQNVTFRCDPISEHNRLYWYRQTLGQGPEFLTYFQNEAQLEKSRLLSDRFSAERPKGSFSTLEIQRTEQGDSAMYLCASSSSNNYGYTFGSGTRLTVV.